The 28 T cell receptor beta chains listed next were all sequenced from one sample in a study of blood T cell repertoires in COVID-19. Generated by immunoSEQ multiplex PCR, the TCRdb table keeps only in-frame clones and is missing some. The sample carries 100,000 or so clones, 91% recorded once. What was sequenced was peripheral blood. All receptors derive from a human donor with active COVID-19. The donor label of this sample is uncertain.

This clone has a handful of counts. The chain employs TRBV6-5 and TRBJ1-2; no clear D gene. V was trimmed by 7 bases and J by 1 base, leaving 10 bases between them. The germline V gene encodes CDR1 MNHEY and CDR2 SVGAGI. This CDR3 is built from 13 residues. CDR3 loop: CASTRLSNYGYTF. In DNA, the CDR3 is TGTGCCAGCACCCGACTGAGTAACTATGGCTACACCTTC.

This chain joins TRBV7-8 and TRBJ2-7; D gene ambiguous. This CDR3 has 14 amino acids. V was pared by 7 bases and J by 6 bases, with 19 bases between. CDR1 and CDR2 from the germline V gene are SGHVS and FQNEAQ. The CDR3 protein is CASTRGATSSEQYF. Written as DNA, the CDR3 is TGTGCCAGCACCAGAGGAGCAACCTCTTCCGAGCAGTACTTC.

The count of this clone is one. J is TRBJ2-7 and V is TRBV6-1; a possible D gene is TRBD1 (6 bases). Trimming stripped 0 bases from V and 5 bases from J, with 14 bases between. Germline loops: CDR1 MNHNS, CDR2 SASEGT. There are 15 residues in the CDR3. The DNA of the CDR3 is TGTGCCAGCAGTGAAGCGAATCTGGGGGCCCACGAGCAGTACTTC. This codes for CASSEANLGAHEQYF.

The rearrangement uses TRBV20-1 and TRBJ2-7, with 8 positions matching TRBD2. Germline CDR1 DFQATT, CDR2 SNEGSKA (reference sequence). The CDR3 is 14 amino acids. The trim removed 6 bases at V and 3 bases at J, leaving 10 bases unmatched. The CDR3 spells CSASRAGALYEQYF. The CDR3 DNA is TGCAGTGCCAGTCGAGCGGGGGCCCTCTACGAGCAGTACTTC.

The rearrangement links TRBV4-1 to TRBJ1-5; perhaps TRBD1 as D (6 bases). From germline, CDR1 is MGHRA and CDR2 YSYEKL. Trimming cost V 0 bases and J 6 bases, with 15 bases left between them. The CDR3 loop spans 16 amino acids. The CDR3 region is CASSQDLGGGLQPQHF. As DNA, the CDR3 is TGCGCCAGCAGCCAAGATCTGGGCGGGGGGCTTCAGCCCCAGCATTTT.

V gene TRBV6-5 combines with J gene TRBJ2-2; 7 bases are a match to TRBD2. The trim removed 2 bases at V and 0 bases at J, leaving 3 bases unmatched. The CDR3 sequence is 16 residues long. CDR1 and CDR2 (germline): MNHEY, SVGAGI. CDR3 sequence (DNA): TGTGCCAGCAGTTACCCCAGCGGGGCGAACACCGGGGAGCTGTTTTTT. Amino acid sequence: CASSYPSGANTGELFF.

The rearrangement links TRBV19 to TRBJ2-2; 8 bases line up with TRBD2. The CDR3 is 15 residues long. Germline V CDR1 and CDR2: LNHDA, SQIVND (reference sequence). Unmatched junction bases numbered 7, after V lost 5 bases and J lost 5 bases. The CDR3 region has the DNA TGTGCCAGTAGTCGTAGCGGGGTGGGGACCGGGGAGCTGTTTTTT. It codes for CASSRSGVGTGELFF.

The V gene is TRBV12-2, the J gene TRBJ2-1; TRBD2 is the table's D call and was not checked against the DNA. TRBV12-2 is a pseudogene locus. This CDR3 has 16 amino acids. CDR3 DNA: TGTGCAAGTTTGAGACTAGCGTCCGGGTCCTACAATGAGCAGTTCTTC. Its translation: CASLRLASGSYNEQFF.

This rearrangement joins TRBV5-4 to TRBJ2-5, with 7 bases that match TRBD2. The CDR3 spans 14 residues. The V gene's germline CDR1 is SGHNT and CDR2 YYREEE (reference sequence). V dropped 4 bases and J dropped 3; count of bases not matched to a gene: 6. In DNA, the CDR3 is TGTGCCAGCAGCCCCCGGACTAGTAAAGAGACCCAGTACTTC. This sequence encodes CASSPRTSKETQYF.

The chain employs TRBV4-1 and TRBJ2-3; tentative D call: TRBD2 (5 bases). The CDR3 consists of 16 residues. With 4 bases removed from V and 5 bases from J, the gap between germline ends came to 19 bases. The germline V gene has CDR1 MGHRA and CDR2 YSYEKL. DNA of the CDR3: TGCGCCAGCAGCCCCTATAAGTCTAGCATGGGAGATACGCAGTATTTT. It specifies CASSPYKSSMGDTQYF.

The V gene is TRBV7-2, the J gene TRBJ2-2; 8 bases match TRBD2. The CDR3 sequence is 15 residues long. V lost 1 base and J lost 5; bases outside the gene matches: 3. The V gene's germline CDR1 is SGHTA and CDR2 FQGNSA. The CDR3, as DNA: TGTGCCAGCAGCTTAGGGCGGGGGGATACCGGGGAGCTGTTTTTT. It specifies CASSLGRGDTGELFF.

The CDR3 nucleotides read TGCGCCAGCAGCCGAGGTAGTTACGAGCAGTACTTC. Amino acids: CASSRGSYEQYF. This chain links TRBV10-1 with TRBJ2-7; D is undetermined. V was clipped by 6 bases and J by 4 bases, with 10 bases between them. The CDR3 length is 12 residues. CDR1 is WNHNN and CDR2 is SYGVQD in the germline V gene (reference sequence).

The chain combines TRBV6-5 with TRBJ2-1; TRBD2 agrees at 8 bases. The CDR3 totals 11 residues. Germline CDR1 reads MNHEY; CDR2 reads SVGAGI. The trim removed 8 bases at V and 9 bases at J, leaving 3 bases unmatched. The CDR3 region is CASDGGGEQFF. The CDR3 DNA follows: TGTGCCAGCGACGGGGGGGGTGAGCAGTTCTTC.

This rearrangement joins TRBV4-3 to TRBJ2-1; 8 nucleotides match TRBD1. V shed 3 bases and J 0 bases; nucleotides not matched to a gene: 7. This CDR3 has 17 amino acids. Germline CDR1 reads LGHNA; CDR2 reads YSLEER. The CDR3 nucleotides are TGCGCCAGCAGCCATTCGACAGGGGCTACCTCCTACAATGAGCAGTTCTTC. This sequence encodes CASSHSTGATSYNEQFF.

The chain combines TRBV6-5 with TRBJ2-2; TRBD2 matches at 7 bases. This CDR3 has 14 residues. Per the germline V gene, CDR1 is MNHEY and CDR2 is SVGAGI. The ends lost 8 bases at V and 2 bases at J; junction bases unmatched: 5. CDR3 in DNA: TGTGCCAGCTCCTCTAGCGGAAACACCGGGGAGCTGTTTTTT. Protein product: CASSSSGNTGELFF.

The genes are TRBV5-1 and TRBJ2-7; TRBD1 agrees at 11 bases. The CDR3 runs to 19 residues. V shed 0 bases and J 2 bases; nucleotides not matched to a gene: 13. CDR1 is SGHRS, CDR2 YFSETQ, per germline. CDR3 DNA: TGCGCCAGCAGCTTGGCGTCCGGGACAGGGGGGTTTGTCCCCTACGAGCAGTACTTC. It is translated as CASSLASGTGGFVPYEQYF.

The chain joins TRBV4-1 to TRBJ2-7, with 11 nucleotides matching TRBD1. The trim removed 3 bases at V and 3 bases at J, leaving 4 bases unmatched. CDR1 MGHRA and CDR2 YSYEKL come from the germline V gene. The CDR3 consists of 15 residues. As DNA, the CDR3 is TGCGCCAGCAGCCAGCCGGGACAGGGGGACTACGAGCAGTACTTC. The encoded protein is CASSQPGQGDYEQYF.

The V and J genes are TRBV11-3 and TRBJ1-5; D unclear. Germline values: CDR1 SGHNT, CDR2 YENEEA. Trimming stripped 0 bases from V and 1 base from J, with 13 bases between. CDR3 length: 17 residues. The CDR3 DNA sequence: TGTGCCAGCAGCTTAGAATGGAGGCGAGACAGCAATCAGCCCCAGCATTTT. It yields the protein CASSLEWRRDSNQPQHF.

This clone showed up just once. The chain links TRBV7-9 to TRBJ1-2; 9 bases map to TRBD1. Trimming at V came to 7 bases and at J to 1 base, leaving 10 bases not matched to a gene. The CDR3 is made up of 16 amino acids. Looked up from germline, CDR1 is SEHNR and CDR2 is FQNEAQ (reference sequence). Written as DNA, the CDR3 is TGTGCCAGCATTCCGGGACAGGGACCCTTTAACTATGGCTACACCTTC. Residues: CASIPGQGPFNYGYTF.

The V call is TRBV29-1, the J call TRBJ1-1; D is unclear. The CDR3 totals 14 residues. CDR1 SQVTM and CDR2 ANQGSEA come from the germline V gene. Trimming left V 7 bases short and J 2 bases short, with 17 bases between. The CDR3 DNA sequence: TGCAGCGGTAATGGGCACGGAGGTAACACTGAAGCTTTCTTT. Its translation: CSGNGHGGNTEAFF.

The rearrangement links TRBV4-1 to TRBJ2-7; 7 positions agree with TRBD2. Losses at the gene ends were 1 base for V and 4 bases for J; bases not matched to a gene: 10. The CDR3 has 16 amino acids. Germline CDR1 is MGHRA and CDR2 is YSYEKL. This CDR3 is CASSQAEASGAYEQYF. The CDR3 bases are TGCGCCAGCAGCCAAGCAGAAGCTAGCGGAGCATACGAGCAGTACTTC.

J is TRBJ1-1 and V is TRBV6-6; 9 nucleotides line up with TRBD1. The CDR3 has 14 residues. Germline V gives CDR1 MNHNY, CDR2 SVGAGI (reference sequence). Losses at the gene ends were 11 bases for V and 4 bases for J; bases not matched to a gene: 11. CDR3 in amino acids: CAGRDRVLSTEAFF. CDR3 coding DNA: TGTGCCGGCCGGGACAGGGTATTGAGCACTGAAGCTTTCTTT.

The rearrangement joins TRBV9 to TRBJ2-5; 8 bases agree with TRBD2. The CDR3 has 14 residues. CDR1 SGDLS and CDR2 YYNGEE come from the germline V gene. The junction had 9 bases not matched to a gene; V was cut back by 6 bases and J by 5 bases. The CDR3 region is CASTPGGGRETQYF. In DNA, the CDR3 is TGTGCCAGCACCCCCGGGGGGGGCCGGGAGACCCAGTACTTC. Full variable domain (missing parts from reference TRBV9 and TRBJ2-5): DSGVTQTPKHLITATGQRVTLRCSPRSGDLSVYWYQQSLDQGLQFLIQYYNGEERAKGNILERFSAQQFPDLHSELNLSSLELGDSALYFCASTPGGGRETQYFGPGTRLLVL.

The rearrangement joins TRBV6-5 to TRBJ2-4, with a tentative D call TRBD2 (6 bases). The germline V and J ends were trimmed by 0 bases and 13 bases, with 13 bases remaining between them. CDR3 size: 13 residues. Looked up from germline, CDR1 is MNHEY and CDR2 is SVGAGI. The DNA for the CDR3 is TGTGCCAGCAGTTACTCGATTAGGGACTCCCAGTACTTC. It codes for CASSYSIRDSQYF.

The sample holds a few counts of this clone. The genes are TRBV7-2 and TRBJ2-3; TRBD2 matches at 8 bases. The CDR3 covers 16 residues. Germline V lookup: CDR1 SGHTA, CDR2 FQGNSA. Trimming cost V 5 bases and J 3 bases; bases outside gene matches: 10. CDR3 sequence: CASSPFGGGMTDTQYF. In DNA form, the CDR3 reads TGTGCCAGCAGCCCTTTCGGGGGGGGGATGACAGATACGCAGTATTTT.

The chain employs TRBV19 and TRBJ1-1; D may be TRBD1 (5 bases). V dropped 6 bases and J dropped 7 bases, with 9 bases sitting between them. This CDR3 spans 11 amino acids. Germline V lookup: CDR1 LNHDA, CDR2 SQIVND (reference sequence). CDR3 residues: CASRAGGEAFF. DNA of the CDR3: TGTGCCAGTAGGGCCGGGGGTGAAGCTTTCTTT.

V usage is TRBV6-5 and J usage is TRBJ1-4, with D perhaps matching TRBD1 (5 bases). Germline values: CDR1 MNHEY, CDR2 SVGAGI. Trimming shortened V by 11 bases and J by 17 bases, and 24 bases separated the two germline ends. The CDR3 loop spans 12 amino acids. CDR3 amino acids: CASSQGPGSGFF. CDR3 DNA: TGTGCCTCGAGCCAGGGCCCGGGTAGTGGTTTTTTT.

CDR3: CASQGLAGNEQFF. CDR3 coding DNA: TGTGCCAGCCAGGGGCTAGCGGGCAATGAGCAGTTCTTC. The chain is built from TRBV6-5 and TRBJ2-1; 8 bases agree with TRBD2. The ends lost 8 bases at V and 6 bases at J; junction bases unmatched: 6. This CDR3 spans 13 amino acids. Germline V lookup: CDR1 MNHEY, CDR2 SVGAGI.